A single sample is the source of the 14 T cell receptor beta chains below, sequenced in a study of T cell responses to AZD1222 COVID-19 vaccine. Generated by immunoSEQ multiplex PCR, the TCRdb table keeps only in-frame clones and is missing some. The sample consists of about 100,000 clones, 80% to 90% of them appearing once. The specimen was peripheral blood, collected on day 0 of AZD1222 vaccination. The receptors were sampled from an adult in good health.

The V and J genes are TRBV18 and TRBJ1-5, with D maybe TRBD1 (5 bases). CDR1 is KGHSH and CDR2 is LQKENI in the germline V gene. The CDR3 extends over 14 amino acids. The V end was cut by 2 bases, the J end by 4 bases, with 9 bases between. CDR3 nucleotides: TGTGCCAGCTCACCAGGGGCGGAAAATCAGCCCCAGCATTTT. This sequence encodes CASSPGAENQPQHF.

The chain carries TRBV27 and TRBJ1-4, with D perhaps matching TRBD1 (6 bases). The CDR3 is 14 amino acids. Trimming removed 5 bases from V and 7 bases from J, with 14 bases in between. CDR1 is MNHEY, CDR2 SMNVEV, per germline (reference sequence). DNA of the CDR3: TGTGCCAGCAGTCCCGTGGGGGCTTTTGAAAAACTGTTTTTT. It yields the protein CASSPVGAFEKLFF.

This chain uses TRBV19 with TRBJ2-3; D gene unclear. The CDR3 is 13 amino acids. Germline V gene data show CDR1 as LNHDA and CDR2 as SQIVND (reference sequence). V was trimmed by 4 bases and J by 5 bases, leaving 10 bases between them. CDR3: CASSTRRGDTQYF. The DNA for the CDR3 is TGTGCCAGTAGTACGCGGAGAGGAGATACGCAGTATTTT.

V and J are TRBV7-9 and TRBJ1-1; D call uncertain. V dropped 5 bases and J dropped 1 base, with 14 bases sitting between them. This CDR3 has 15 amino acids. Germline assignment: CDR1 SEHNR and CDR2 FQNEAQ (reference sequence). CDR3 residues: CASSPWAAGNTEAFF. For the CDR3, the DNA is TGTGCCAGCAGCCCTTGGGCGGCGGGGAACACTGAAGCTTTCTTT.

In its sample, this clone was seen a few times. The chain joins TRBV2 to TRBJ2-2; weak D call: TRBD1 (6 bases). Trimming stripped 6 bases from V and 0 bases from J, with 8 bases between. The V gene's germline CDR1 is SNHLY and CDR2 FYNNEI. There are 14 residues in the CDR3. The CDR3 loop is CASRRQANTGELFF. The CDR3 bases are TGTGCCAGCAGAAGACAGGCGAACACCGGGGAGCTGTTTTTT.

The chain combines TRBV7-9 with TRBJ1-2; D not resolved. CDR3 length equals 13 residues. The ends were cut back, 1 base at V and 8 bases at J, with 11 bases in the middle. Germline CDR1 SEHNR, CDR2 FQNEAQ (reference sequence). CDR3 nucleotide sequence: TGTGCCAGCAGCTTAGAGCGGGGAGAGGGCTACACCTTC. Amino acids: CASSLERGEGYTF.

The chain recombines TRBV27 with TRBJ2-5; maybe TRBD2 (5 bases). The CDR3 sequence is 13 residues long. The ends were cut back, 2 bases at V and 5 bases at J, with 9 bases in the middle. Germline V gives CDR1 MNHEY, CDR2 SMNVEV (reference sequence). The CDR3: CASSLTRRETQYF. The CDR3 DNA is TGTGCCAGCAGTTTAACCAGGAGGGAGACCCAGTACTTC.

The chain couples TRBV7-8 to TRBJ1-5; D gene unclear. Germline V gene sequence: CDR1 SGHVS, CDR2 FQNEAQ. The CDR3 totals 15 residues. Trimming left V 5 bases short and J 1 base short, with 12 bases between. DNA for the CDR3: TGTGCCAGCAGCCCCCTGGGTGGGAGCAATCAGCCCCAGCATTTT. As protein: CASSPLGGSNQPQHF.

The rearrangement joins TRBV7-9 to TRBJ1-4; 10 bases map to TRBD1. The CDR3 spans 15 residues. The J segment lost 6 bases and the V segment lost 3 bases, leaving 4 bases of the junction unmatched. Looked up from germline, CDR1 is SEHNR and CDR2 is FQNEAQ (reference sequence). CDR3 in amino acids: CASSLGTGAYEKLFF. The CDR3 nucleotides read TGTGCCAGCAGCTTGGGGACAGGGGCGTATGAAAAACTGTTTTTT.

The chain has TRBV18 and TRBJ1-1; tentative D call: TRBD1 (6 bases). CDR1 is KGHSH, CDR2 LQKENI, per germline. The V end was cut by 3 bases, the J end by 3 bases, with 14 bases between. The CDR3 has 15 amino acids. The CDR3 reads CASSPIGGGDTEAFF. The CDR3 bases are TGTGCCAGCTCACCGATAGGGGGTGGGGACACTGAAGCTTTCTTT.

V usage is TRBV3-1 (or the pseudogene TRBV3-2) and J usage is TRBJ2-2; 8 bases are a match to TRBD2. V was clipped by 4 bases and J by 0 bases; unmatched bases: 4. This CDR3 is 16 amino acids long. Germline loops: CDR1 LGHDT, CDR2 YNNKEL (reference sequence). The chain's CDR3 is CASSRHSGTNTGELFF. The CDR3 DNA reads as TGTGCCAGCAGCCGTCATAGCGGGACGAACACCGGGGAGCTGTTTTTT.

The chain links TRBV30 to TRBJ1-1; D is perhaps TRBD1 (5 bases). Between the trimmed V and J ends, which lost 3 bases and 2 bases, there was a span of 10 bases. Germline values: CDR1 GTSNPN, CDR2 SVGIG (reference sequence). CDR3 size: 13 residues. The CDR3 spells CAWSEGTNTEAFF. DNA of the CDR3: TGTGCCTGGAGCGAAGGGACCAACACTGAAGCTTTCTTT. The full variable domain, completed using reference TRBV30 and TRBJ1-1, is SQTIHQWPATLVQPVGSPLSLECTVEGTSNPNLYWYRQAAGRGLQLLFYSVGIGQISSEVPQNLSASRPQDRQFILSSKKLLLSDSGFYLCAWSEGTNTEAFFGQGTRLTVV.

The J gene is TRBJ2-3, the V gene TRBV19, with 14 bases fitting TRBD2. With V trimmed by 4 bases and J by 5 bases, 2 bases remained unmatched. The CDR3 covers 15 residues. Germline V gives CDR1 LNHDA, CDR2 SQIVND (reference sequence). In nucleotides, the CDR3 is TGTGCCAGTAGTAAGGGACTAGCGGGAGTAGATACGCAGTATTTT. This encodes CASSKGLAGVDTQYF. Complete variable domain (other parts from reference TRBV19 and TRBJ2-3): DGGITQSPKYLFRKEGQNVTLSCEQNLNHDAMYWYRQDPGQGLRLIYYSQIVNDFQKGDIAEGYSVSREKKESFPLTVTSAQKNPTAFYLCASSKGLAGVDTQYFGPGTRLTVL.

The chain recombines TRBV6-5 with TRBJ2-6; no definite D call. This CDR3 has 16 amino acids. The V gene's germline CDR1 is MNHEY and CDR2 SVGAGI. V lost 0 bases to trimming and J lost 1 base, with 7 bases between them. In DNA, the CDR3 is TGTGCCAGCAGTTACTCGCAGATGTCTGGGGCCAACGTCCTGACTTTC. It translates to CASSYSQMSGANVLTF.